The clone carrying this T cell receptor (beta chain) was observed many times. Its target is unknown. TCRdb redid the calling of the 5' RACE reads with MiXCR, one entry per CDR3 protein. The repertoire holds about 150,000 distinct CDR3 sequences, under 4.5% seen once, with 7.5% to 8.5% in the top ten. These data come from a study of identical twins. Study-level points and caveats: Conclusions came from cross-sectional statistical analysis, not from following the same donors. Cord blood's abundant beta clonotypes had fewer insertions, unlike memory repertoires.

V was trimmed by 0 bases and J by 2 bases, leaving 1 base between them. The CDR3 covers 12 residues. Looked up from germline, CDR1 is MNHNS and CDR2 is SASEGT. The receptor was isolated from a young man in good health. Sequencing was performed on memory T cells sorted from blood. V usage is TRBV6-1 and J usage is TRBJ1-1; D not certain. The CDR3 loop reads CASSEANTEAFF. In nucleotides, the CDR3 is TGTGCCAGCAGTGAAGCCAACACTGAAGCTTTCTTT.